A selection of T cell receptor beta chains follows, all from one sample in a study of cytomegalovirus exposure and HLA in healthy donors. Measured with immunoSEQ multiplex PCR; TCRdb has only the in-frame clones, and not every one. The table records some 200,000 clones, around nine tenths of them present only once. The specimen was PBMCs. These receptors all come from a woman aged 18 to 35 in good health and CMV-seronegative. Both conserved end residues are part of each CDR3. The order of the fields is CDR3 protein, CDR3 DNA, D gene, V gene, clone size, J gene. The D gene is left open where the match is weak. Rows may omit the clone size; those that give it use once, few, many or a size class.

CDR3 protein: CAWSRWGGAYEQYF; CDR3 DNA: TGTGCCTGGAGTCGCTGGGGGGGAGCCTACGAGCAGTACTTC; D gene: TRBD2; V gene: TRBV30; clone size: NA; J gene: TRBJ2-7
CDR3 protein: CASGSYPGTSGSTGELFF; CDR3 DNA: TGTGCTAGTGGTTCATACCCCGGGACTAGCGGGAGCACCGGGGAGCTGTTTTTT; D gene: TRBD2; V gene: TRBV12-5; clone size: NA; J gene: TRBJ2-2
CDR3 protein: CASRYSPGGTGELFF; CDR3 DNA: TGTGCCAGCAGATATTCCCCAGGGGGCACCGGGGAGCTGTTTTTT; D gene: TRBD1; V gene: TRBV6-1; clone size: NA; J gene: TRBJ2-2
CDR3 protein: CASSLAVSGGLDEQFF; CDR3 DNA: TGTGCCAGCAGCTTAGCTGTGTCAGGGGGCTTGGATGAGCAGTTCTTC; D gene: TRBD1; V gene: TRBV7-9; clone size: NA; J gene: TRBJ2-1
CDR3 protein: CSVRGPLLYEQFF; CDR3 DNA: TGCAGCGTGCGTGGTCCCCTACTCTATGAGCAGTTCTTC; D gene: NA; V gene: TRBV29-1; clone size: once; J gene: TRBJ2-1
CDR3 protein: CAWSAGSSDEQYF; CDR3 DNA: TGTGCCTGGAGTGCAGGGTCCTCGGACGAGCAGTACTTC; D gene: NA; V gene: TRBV30; clone size: NA; J gene: TRBJ2-7
CDR3 protein: CASSIPHGGAFGELFF; CDR3 DNA: TGTGCCAGTAGTATACCCCACGGGGGGGCGTTCGGGGAGCTGTTTTTT; D gene: TRBD2; V gene: TRBV19; clone size: NA; J gene: TRBJ2-2
CDR3 protein: CASSQGQYTEAFF; CDR3 DNA: TGTGCCAGCAGCCAGGGACAGTACACTGAAGCTTTCTTT; D gene: TRBD1; V gene: TRBV7-9; clone size: NA; J gene: TRBJ1-1
CDR3 protein: CAWTPGIGNEQFF; CDR3 DNA: TGTGCCTGGACCCCCGGGATCGGGAATGAGCAGTTCTTC; D gene: NA; V gene: TRBV30; clone size: NA; J gene: TRBJ2-1
CDR3 protein: CASSLAGTGGLYEQFF; CDR3 DNA: TGTGCCAGCAGCTTAGCCGGGACAGGGGGCCTCTATGAGCAGTTCTTC; D gene: TRBD1; V gene: TRBV11-1; clone size: NA; J gene: TRBJ2-1
CDR3 protein: CASRDIVGADEQFF; CDR3 DNA: TGCGCCAGCAGAGACATCGTGGGGGCCGATGAGCAGTTCTTC; D gene: NA; V gene: TRBV10-1; clone size: NA; J gene: TRBJ2-1
CDR3 protein: CASSLRDLNTDTQYF; CDR3 DNA: TGCGCCAGCAGCCTCCGGGACTTAAACACAGATACGCAGTATTTT; D gene: NA; V gene: TRBV4-1; clone size: NA; J gene: TRBJ2-3
CDR3 protein: CAPSQDSDTIYF; CDR3 DNA: TGTGCCCCCAGCCAGGACAGCGACACCATATATTTT; D gene: NA; V gene: TRBV30; clone size: NA; J gene: TRBJ1-3
CDR3 protein: CASTWGTMGYGYTF; CDR3 DNA: TGTGCCAGTACCTGGGGGACAATGGGCTATGGCTACACCTTC; D gene: NA; V gene: TRBV19; clone size: NA; J gene: TRBJ1-2
CDR3 protein: CASSQLGGKDTEAFF; CDR3 DNA: TGCGCCAGCAGCCAGCTAGGGGGCAAGGACACTGAAGCTTTCTTT; D gene: TRBD1; V gene: TRBV4-1; clone size: once; J gene: TRBJ1-1
CDR3 protein: CASSLASTGVNEQYF; CDR3 DNA: TGCGCCAGCAGCTTGGCCTCGACAGGGGTGAACGAGCAGTACTTC; D gene: TRBD1; V gene: TRBV5-1; clone size: NA; J gene: TRBJ2-7
CDR3 protein: CASSQMGLAGGETQYF; CDR3 DNA: TGTGCCAGCAGCCAAATGGGACTAGCGGGAGGAGAGACCCAGTACTTC; D gene: TRBD2; V gene: TRBV7-2; clone size: NA; J gene: TRBJ2-5
CDR3 protein: CATSPQGGTYEQYF; CDR3 DNA: TGTGCCACCAGTCCACAGGGGGGAACCTACGAGCAGTACTTC; D gene: TRBD1; V gene: TRBV6-5; clone size: NA; J gene: TRBJ2-7
CDR3 protein: CAWTPSVVFGTQYF; CDR3 DNA: TGTGCCTGGACCCCAAGCGTGGTCTTCGGGACCCAGTACTTC; D gene: NA; V gene: TRBV30; clone size: NA; J gene: TRBJ2-5
CDR3 protein: CASSGLAGGPDTQYF; CDR3 DNA: TGTGCCAGCAGTGGACTAGCGGGAGGGCCAGATACGCAGTATTTT; D gene: TRBD2; V gene: TRBV6-1; clone size: NA; J gene: TRBJ2-3
CDR3 protein: CASSKSSGDYNEQFF; CDR3 DNA: TGTGCCAGCAGCAAGTCAAGCGGGGACTACAATGAGCAGTTCTTC; D gene: TRBD2; V gene: TRBV5-4; clone size: NA; J gene: TRBJ2-1
CDR3 protein: CASSPAGAYGYTF; CDR3 DNA: TGTGCCAGCAGCCCGGCGGGCGCCTATGGCTACACCTTC; D gene: NA; V gene: TRBV28; clone size: NA; J gene: TRBJ1-2
CDR3 protein: CAWSASIGAGETQYF; CDR3 DNA: TGTGCCTGGAGTGCATCAATAGGGGCAGGGGAGACCCAGTACTTC; D gene: NA; V gene: TRBV30; clone size: NA; J gene: TRBJ2-5
CDR3 protein: CARSQDSVSNQPQHF; CDR3 DNA: TGTGCCAGAAGCCAGGATAGCGTTAGCAATCAGCCCCAGCATTTT; D gene: NA; V gene: TRBV5-3; clone size: few; J gene: TRBJ1-5
CDR3 protein: CASSFQGGVNEQFF; CDR3 DNA: TGTGCCAGCAGCTTTCAGGGAGGGGTCAATGAGCAGTTCTTC; D gene: TRBD2; V gene: TRBV11-1; clone size: NA; J gene: TRBJ2-1
CDR3 protein: CASTTGQGFGETQYF; CDR3 DNA: TGTGCCAGCACCACGGGACAGGGGTTCGGAGAGACCCAGTACTTC; D gene: TRBD1; V gene: TRBV6-1; clone size: NA; J gene: TRBJ2-5
CDR3 protein: CASSEFLIRTARTEAFF; CDR3 DNA: TGTGCCAGCAGTGAATTTCTGATTAGGACAGCCCGCACTGAAGCTTTCTTT; D gene: NA; V gene: TRBV2; clone size: NA; J gene: TRBJ1-1
CDR3 protein: CASSPPDSPTQHF; CDR3 DNA: TGTGCCAGCAGCCCCCCCGACAGCCCTACCCAGCATTTT; D gene: NA; V gene: TRBV28; clone size: once; J gene: TRBJ1-5
CDR3 protein: CASSVGASGSNEQFF; CDR3 DNA: TGTGCCAGCAGCGTAGGGGCTAGCGGAAGCAATGAGCAGTTCTTC; D gene: TRBD2; V gene: TRBV9; clone size: NA; J gene: TRBJ2-1
CDR3 protein: CASSLKGGEWFQPETQYF; CDR3 DNA: TGTGCCAGCAGCCTCAAGGGCGGGGAGTGGTTTCAGCCAGAGACCCAGTACTTC; D gene: NA; V gene: TRBV14; clone size: once; J gene: TRBJ2-5
CDR3 protein: CASSFLPVYRDATEAFF; CDR3 DNA: TGTGCCAGCAGCTTCCTTCCGGTATACAGGGATGCCACTGAAGCTTTCTTT; D gene: NA; V gene: TRBV11-3; clone size: NA; J gene: TRBJ1-1
CDR3 protein: CASSWGEGEAFF; CDR3 DNA: TGCGCCAGCAGCTGGGGGGAGGGTGAAGCTTTCTTT; D gene: NA; V gene: TRBV5-1; clone size: NA; J gene: TRBJ1-1
CDR3 protein: CASSRTSGANTGELFF; CDR3 DNA: TGTGCCAGCAGCCGGACTAGCGGGGCGAACACCGGGGAGCTGTTTTTT; D gene: TRBD2; V gene: TRBV6-4; clone size: NA; J gene: TRBJ2-2
CDR3 protein: CASSPLPHSGRHEQYF; CDR3 DNA: TGCGCCAGCAGCCCCCTCCCGCATAGCGGGAGACACGAGCAGTACTTC; D gene: TRBD2; V gene: TRBV4-1; clone size: NA; J gene: TRBJ2-7
CDR3 protein: CASSFLGQGQYF; CDR3 DNA: TGTGCCAGCAGTTTCCTGGGACAGGGTCAGTACTTC; D gene: TRBD1; V gene: TRBV27; clone size: NA; J gene: TRBJ2-5
CDR3 protein: CASSVGTSGRALTDTQYF; CDR3 DNA: TGTGCCAGCAGTGTCGGTACTAGCGGGAGGGCCCTCACAGATACGCAGTATTTT; D gene: TRBD2; V gene: TRBV28; clone size: once; J gene: TRBJ2-3
CDR3 protein: CASSDRYNEQFF; CDR3 DNA: TGTGCCAGTTCAGACAGATACAATGAGCAGTTCTTC; D gene: NA; V gene: TRBV19; clone size: NA; J gene: TRBJ2-1
CDR3 protein: CASSKREGNRGEQFF; CDR3 DNA: TGTGCCAGTAGTAAGCGGGAGGGCAACCGGGGTGAGCAGTTCTTC; D gene: TRBD2; V gene: TRBV19; clone size: NA; J gene: TRBJ2-1
CDR3 protein: CASRRQGFTEAFF; CDR3 DNA: TGTGCCAGCAGGAGACAGGGGTTCACTGAAGCTTTCTTT; D gene: TRBD1; V gene: TRBV14; clone size: NA; J gene: TRBJ1-1
CDR3 protein: CASRSTETSGNTIYF; CDR3 DNA: TGTGCCAGCAGATCGACAGAGACCTCTGGAAACACCATATATTTT; D gene: NA; V gene: TRBV6-1; clone size: NA; J gene: TRBJ1-3
CDR3 protein: CASSLAESYSYGYTF; CDR3 DNA: TGCGCCAGCAGCTTGGCCGAAAGTTACAGCTATGGCTACACCTTC; D gene: NA; V gene: TRBV5-1; clone size: NA; J gene: TRBJ1-2
CDR3 protein: CASSQGQGAPTYTF; CDR3 DNA: TGCGCCAGCAGCCAAGGACAGGGGGCCCCCACCTACACCTTC; D gene: TRBD1; V gene: TRBV4-1; clone size: NA; J gene: TRBJ1-2
CDR3 protein: CASSLDGTGFYGYTF; CDR3 DNA: TGTGCCAGCAGCTTAGACGGGACAGGGTTCTATGGCTACACCTTC; D gene: TRBD1; V gene: TRBV7-9; clone size: few; J gene: TRBJ1-2
CDR3 protein: CASKLDRGGNQPQHF; CDR3 DNA: TGTGCCAGCAAGCTCGACAGGGGAGGCAATCAGCCCCAGCATTTT; D gene: TRBD1; V gene: TRBV6-1; clone size: NA; J gene: TRBJ1-5
CDR3 protein: CASSLVTSGYNEQFF; CDR3 DNA: TGTGCCAGCAGCTTAGTTACTAGCGGCTACAATGAGCAGTTCTTC; D gene: TRBD2; V gene: TRBV11-2; clone size: NA; J gene: TRBJ2-1
CDR3 protein: CASSVLSGRTDTQYF; CDR3 DNA: TGTGCCAGCAGTGTTTTGAGCGGGAGAACAGATACGCAGTATTTT; D gene: TRBD2; V gene: TRBV2; clone size: NA; J gene: TRBJ2-3
CDR3 protein: CASGGLIRTGGDYGYTF; CDR3 DNA: TGTGCCAGCGGGGGCTTGATTCGGACAGGGGGCGACTATGGCTACACCTTC; D gene: TRBD1; V gene: TRBV27; clone size: NA; J gene: TRBJ1-2
CDR3 protein: CSVEDLGWSEQYF; CDR3 DNA: TGCAGCGTTGAAGATCTCGGGTGGAGCGAGCAGTACTTC; D gene: NA; V gene: TRBV29-1; clone size: NA; J gene: TRBJ2-7
CDR3 protein: CASSFLSGEQYF; CDR3 DNA: TGTGCCAGCAGTTTCCTTTCGGGGGAGCAGTACTTC; D gene: NA; V gene: TRBV27; clone size: once; J gene: TRBJ2-7
CDR3 protein: CASAGGGPAQETQYF; CDR3 DNA: TGTGCTAGTGCCGGCGGGGGGCCTGCTCAAGAGACCCAGTACTTC; D gene: TRBD2; V gene: TRBV12-5; clone size: NA; J gene: TRBJ2-5
CDR3 protein: CTSSQGLAGTTDTQYF; CDR3 DNA: TGCACCAGCAGCCAAGGCCTAGCGGGCACCACAGATACGCAGTATTTT; D gene: NA; V gene: TRBV1; clone size: NA; J gene: TRBJ2-3
CDR3 protein: CASSSLASNTGELFF; CDR3 DNA: TGTGCCAGCAGCTCACTAGCGTCGAACACCGGGGAGCTGTTTTTT; D gene: TRBD2; V gene: TRBV5-4; clone size: once; J gene: TRBJ2-2
CDR3 protein: CASSDSRLASSTDTQYF; CDR3 DNA: TGTGCCAGCAGTGATTCCCGGCTAGCGAGTAGCACAGATACGCAGTATTTT; D gene: NA; V gene: TRBV2; clone size: NA; J gene: TRBJ2-3